This TCR beta chain was captured by sequencing in a study of blood T cell repertoires in COVID-19. The overall study: The United States, Italy and Spain were the sources of the acute and convalescent COVID-19 samples. From T cells, B-cell-depleted T cells, or PBMCs came the material, which was cDNA or gDNA.

Per the authors' pipeline: Scientists estimated how many nucleated cells there were by amplifying reference gene primers. The protocol was immunoSEQ multiplex PCR, while the TCRdb copy is restricted to in-frame clones and leaves out a portion. Clone size and V and J calls were adopted from that table, with D and trimming inferred from the DNA. The table includes 200,000 to 250,000 clones, around four fifths detected once. What was sequenced was peripheral blood. This receptor was identified in a man between 45 and 60 years old with acute or convalescent COVID-19.

The CDR3 is CASGLLGPQHF. Written as DNA, the CDR3 is TGTGCCAGCGGGCTCCTGGGGCCCCAGCATTTT. The V and J genes are TRBV25-1 and TRBJ1-5; D gene unclear. V lost 8 bases, J lost 9 bases, and 11 bases lay in between. The CDR3 covers 11 residues. Germline V gene data show CDR1 as MGHDK and CDR2 as SYGVNS. The variable domain in full, with the rest retrieved from reference TRBV25-1 and TRBJ1-5, is EADIYQTPRYLVIGTGKKITLECSQTMGHDKMYWYQQDPGMELHLIHYSYGVNSTEKGDLSSESTVSRIRTEHFPLTLESARPSHTSQYLCASGLLGPQHFGDGTRLSIL.